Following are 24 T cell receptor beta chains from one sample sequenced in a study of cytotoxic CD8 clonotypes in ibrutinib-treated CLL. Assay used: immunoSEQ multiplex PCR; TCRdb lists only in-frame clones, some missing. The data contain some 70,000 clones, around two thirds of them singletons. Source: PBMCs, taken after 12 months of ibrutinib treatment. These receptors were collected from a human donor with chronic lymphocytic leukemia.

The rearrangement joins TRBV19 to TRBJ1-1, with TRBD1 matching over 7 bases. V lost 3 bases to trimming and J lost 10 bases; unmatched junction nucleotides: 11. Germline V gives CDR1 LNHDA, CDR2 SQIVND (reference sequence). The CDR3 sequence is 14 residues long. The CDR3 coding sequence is TGTGCCAGTAGTATCACCGGGACAGCTTGGGTAGCTTTCTTT. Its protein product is CASSITGTAWVAFF. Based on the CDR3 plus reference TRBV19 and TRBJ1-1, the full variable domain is DGGITQSPKYLFRKEGQNVTLSCEQNLNHDAMYWYRQDPGQGLRLIYYSQIVNDFQKGDIAEGYSVSREKKESFPLTVTSAQKNPTAFYLCASSITGTAWVAFFGQGTRLTVV.

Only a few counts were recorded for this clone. CDR3 in DNA: TGTGCCAGCAGTTTGGCAGGGCCAAACCATCAGCCCCAGCATTTT. Translating gives CASSLAGPNHQPQHF. The chain has TRBV27 and TRBJ1-5; tentatively, D is TRBD1 (5 bases). The CDR3 has 15 amino acids. CDR1 is MNHEY and CDR2 is SMNVEV in the germline V gene (reference sequence). Trimming took 3 bases from V and 5 from J, leaving 14 bases between them.

The CDR3 DNA is TGTGCCAGCAGCAGGACAGGGGTTGGCAATCAGCCCCAGCATTTT. Translating gives CASSRTGVGNQPQHF. V usage is TRBV7-2 and J usage is TRBJ1-5; 9 bases are shared with TRBD1. V lost 5 bases to trimming and J lost 2 bases; unmatched junction nucleotides: 4. The CDR3 is 15 residues long. Germline V gene lookup returns CDR1 SGHTA and CDR2 FQGNSA.

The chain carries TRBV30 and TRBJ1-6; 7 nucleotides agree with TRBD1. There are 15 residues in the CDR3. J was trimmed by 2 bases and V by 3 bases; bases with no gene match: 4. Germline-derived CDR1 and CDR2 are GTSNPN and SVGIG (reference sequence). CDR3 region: CAWRGDSPYNSPLHF. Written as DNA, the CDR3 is TGTGCCTGGAGGGGGGACAGCCCCTATAATTCACCCCTCCACTTT.

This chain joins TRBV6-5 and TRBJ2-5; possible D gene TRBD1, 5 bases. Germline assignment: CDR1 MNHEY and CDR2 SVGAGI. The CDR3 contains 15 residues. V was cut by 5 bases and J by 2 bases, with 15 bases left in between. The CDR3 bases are TGTGCCAGCAGTCCTATCGGGCAGGGACAAGAGACCCAGTACTTC. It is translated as CASSPIGQGQETQYF.

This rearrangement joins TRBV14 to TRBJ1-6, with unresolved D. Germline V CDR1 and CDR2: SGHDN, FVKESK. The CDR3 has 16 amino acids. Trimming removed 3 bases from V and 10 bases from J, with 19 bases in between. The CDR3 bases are TGTGCCAGCAGCCACCGGTCCGGGGTTGAAGGCTCACCCCTCCACTTT. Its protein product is CASSHRSGVEGSPLHF.

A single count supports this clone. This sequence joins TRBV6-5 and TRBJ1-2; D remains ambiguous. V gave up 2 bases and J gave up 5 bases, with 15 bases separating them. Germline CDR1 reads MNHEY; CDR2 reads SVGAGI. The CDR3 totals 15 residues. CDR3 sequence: CASSYLDLQWYGYTF. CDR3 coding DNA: TGTGCCAGCAGTTACCTAGACTTACAGTGGTATGGCTACACCTTC.

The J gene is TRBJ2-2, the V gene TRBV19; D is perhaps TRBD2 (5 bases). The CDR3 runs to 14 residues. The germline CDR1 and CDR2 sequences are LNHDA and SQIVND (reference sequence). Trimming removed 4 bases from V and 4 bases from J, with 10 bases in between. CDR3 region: CASSTLRGTGELFF. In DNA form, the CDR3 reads TGTGCCAGTAGTACCCTCCGGGGCACCGGGGAGCTGTTTTTT. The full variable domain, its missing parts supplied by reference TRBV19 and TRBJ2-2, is DGGITQSPKYLFRKEGQNVTLSCEQNLNHDAMYWYRQDPGQGLRLIYYSQIVNDFQKGDIAEGYSVSREKKESFPLTVTSAQKNPTAFYLCASSTLRGTGELFFGEGSRLTVL.

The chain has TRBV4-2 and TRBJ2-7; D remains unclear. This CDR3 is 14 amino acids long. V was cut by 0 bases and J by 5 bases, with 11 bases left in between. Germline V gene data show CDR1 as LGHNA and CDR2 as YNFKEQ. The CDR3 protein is CASSQDLASHEQYF. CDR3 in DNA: TGTGCCAGCAGCCAAGATTTGGCTAGTCACGAGCAGTACTTC.

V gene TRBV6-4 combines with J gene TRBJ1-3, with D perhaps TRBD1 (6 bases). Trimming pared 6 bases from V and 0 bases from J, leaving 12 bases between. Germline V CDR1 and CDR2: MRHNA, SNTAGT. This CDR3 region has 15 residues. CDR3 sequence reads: CASSDRRPSGNTIYF. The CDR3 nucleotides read TGTGCCAGCAGCGACAGGCGTCCCTCTGGAAACACCATATATTTT.

The DNA of the CDR3 is TGTGCCAGCAGCCCCCGACCGGTTCGGGGAGGAGTGCAGTACTTC. It specifies CASSPRPVRGGVQYF. The V call is TRBV9, the J call TRBJ2-7; tentative D call: TRBD2 (6 bases). CDR3 length: 15 residues. Trimming took off 4 bases at V and 9 bases at J, with 23 bases between the two ends. Germline CDR1 is SGDLS and CDR2 is YYNGEE.

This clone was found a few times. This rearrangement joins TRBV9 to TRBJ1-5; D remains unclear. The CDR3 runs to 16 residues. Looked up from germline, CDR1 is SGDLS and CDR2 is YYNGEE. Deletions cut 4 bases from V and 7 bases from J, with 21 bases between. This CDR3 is CASSPGSPTAGQPQHF. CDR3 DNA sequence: TGTGCCAGCAGCCCCGGGTCTCCTACCGCGGGGCAGCCCCAGCATTTT. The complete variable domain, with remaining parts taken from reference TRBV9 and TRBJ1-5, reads DSGVTQTPKHLITATGQRVTLRCSPRSGDLSVYWYQQSLDQGLQFLIQYYNGEERAKGNILERFSAQQFPDLHSELNLSSLELGDSALYFCASSPGSPTAGQPQHFGDGTRLSIL.

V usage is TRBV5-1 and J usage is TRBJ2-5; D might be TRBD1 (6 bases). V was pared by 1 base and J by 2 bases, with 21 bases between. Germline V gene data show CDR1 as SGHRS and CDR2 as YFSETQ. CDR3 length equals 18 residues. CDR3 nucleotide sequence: TGCGCCAGCAGCTTGTTACGCCCCCCCGGGACACCTCAAGAGACCCAGTACTTC. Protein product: CASSLLRPPGTPQETQYF.

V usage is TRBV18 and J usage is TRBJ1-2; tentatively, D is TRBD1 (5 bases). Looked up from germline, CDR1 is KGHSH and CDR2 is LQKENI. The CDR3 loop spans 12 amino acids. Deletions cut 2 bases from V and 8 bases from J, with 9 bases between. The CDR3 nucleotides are TGTGCCAGCTCACCATCGGGGGAGGGCTACACCTTC. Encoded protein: CASSPSGEGYTF.

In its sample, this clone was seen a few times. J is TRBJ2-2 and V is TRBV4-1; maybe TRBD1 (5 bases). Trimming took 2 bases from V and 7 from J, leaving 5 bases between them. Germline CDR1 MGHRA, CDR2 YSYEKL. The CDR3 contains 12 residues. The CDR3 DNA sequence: TGCGCCAGCAGCCAAAGGGGCGGGGAGCTGTTTTTT. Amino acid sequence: CASSQRGGELFF.

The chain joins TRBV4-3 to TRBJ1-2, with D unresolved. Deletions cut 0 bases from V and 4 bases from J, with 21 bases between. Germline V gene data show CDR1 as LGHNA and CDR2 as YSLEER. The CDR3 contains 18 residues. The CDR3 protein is CASSQDHLENPSIYGYTF. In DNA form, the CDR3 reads TGCGCCAGCAGCCAAGATCATTTGGAGAACCCGTCTATCTATGGCTACACCTTC.

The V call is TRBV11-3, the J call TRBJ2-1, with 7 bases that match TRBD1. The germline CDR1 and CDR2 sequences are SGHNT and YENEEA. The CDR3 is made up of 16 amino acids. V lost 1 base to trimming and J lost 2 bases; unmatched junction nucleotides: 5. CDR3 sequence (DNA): TGTGCCAGCAGCTTAGGGGCTGACAGGGCCTACAATGAGCAGTTCTTC. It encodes CASSLGADRAYNEQFF.

CDR3 in DNA: TGCAGCGTTGAAGATCGTAGACAGGGGGTGGATTCACCCCTCCACTTT. Translation gives CSVEDRRQGVDSPLHF. The V gene is TRBV29-1, the J gene TRBJ1-6, with TRBD1 matching over 9 bases. The CDR3 length is 16 residues. V shed 0 bases and J 8 bases; nucleotides not matched to a gene: 8. Germline V CDR1 and CDR2: SQVTM, ANQGSEA.

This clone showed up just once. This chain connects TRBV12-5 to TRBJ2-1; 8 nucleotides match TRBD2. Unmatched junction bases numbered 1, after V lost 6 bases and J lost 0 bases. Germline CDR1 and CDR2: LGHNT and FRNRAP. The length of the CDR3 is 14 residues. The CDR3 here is CASGSGSSYNEQFF. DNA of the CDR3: TGTGCTAGTGGGAGCGGGAGCTCCTACAATGAGCAGTTCTTC.

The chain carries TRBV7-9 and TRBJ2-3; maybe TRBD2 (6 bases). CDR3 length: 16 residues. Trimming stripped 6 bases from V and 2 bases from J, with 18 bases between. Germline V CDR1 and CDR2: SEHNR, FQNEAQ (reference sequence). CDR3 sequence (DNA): TGTGCCAGCAGGGGACTCAAGCGGGTAAACACAGATACGCAGTATTTT. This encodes CASRGLKRVNTDTQYF.

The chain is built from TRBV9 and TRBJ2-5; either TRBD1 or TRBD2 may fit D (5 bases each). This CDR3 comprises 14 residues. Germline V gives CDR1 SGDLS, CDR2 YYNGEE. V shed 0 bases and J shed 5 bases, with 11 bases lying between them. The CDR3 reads CASSVDGGWETQYF. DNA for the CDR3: TGTGCCAGCAGCGTAGATGGGGGTTGGGAGACCCAGTACTTC.

CDR3 amino acids: CASSKDQGGQLFF. Written as DNA, the CDR3 is TGTGCCAGCAGCAAAGACCAAGGGGGGCAACTGTTTTTT. The gene calls are TRBV21-1 and TRBJ1-4. TRBV21-1 is tagged as a pseudogene. CDR3 length equals 13 residues.

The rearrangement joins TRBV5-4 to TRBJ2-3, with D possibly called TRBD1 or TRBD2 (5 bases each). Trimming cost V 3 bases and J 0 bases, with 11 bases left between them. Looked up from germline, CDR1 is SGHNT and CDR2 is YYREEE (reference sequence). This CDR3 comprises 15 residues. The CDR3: CASSYPGASTDTQYF. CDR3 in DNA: TGTGCCAGCAGCTATCCCGGGGCTAGCACAGATACGCAGTATTTT.

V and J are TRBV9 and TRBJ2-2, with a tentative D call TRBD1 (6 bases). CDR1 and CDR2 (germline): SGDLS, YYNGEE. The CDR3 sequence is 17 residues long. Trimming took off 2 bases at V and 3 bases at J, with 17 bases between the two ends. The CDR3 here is CASSVAQDRIDTGELFF. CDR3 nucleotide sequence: TGTGCCAGCAGCGTCGCACAGGACAGAATCGACACCGGGGAGCTGTTTTTT.